This T cell receptor (beta chain) was documented in a study of cytomegalovirus exposure and HLA in healthy donors. Sequenced by immunoSEQ multiplex PCR; TCRdb stores in-frame clones only, minus some. Among around 150,000 clones listed, roughly nine tenths were seen once. The germline V and J ends were trimmed by 6 bases and 0 bases, with 11 bases remaining between them. This CDR3 has 14 residues. Germline-derived CDR1 and CDR2 are MNHEY and SVGAGI. The donors were in the roughly 130-subject validation cohort; that cohort was separate from the approximately 730-subject first cohort. J is TRBJ1-1 and V is TRBV6-5, with a weak D call TRBD1 (6 bases). Sequenced input: PBMCs. This receptor was obtained from a woman under 30 in good health and CMV-seropositive. This CDR3 reads CASRTRTVNTEAFF. The CDR3 bases are TGTGCCAGCAGGACACGGACAGTGAACACTGAAGCTTTCTTT.